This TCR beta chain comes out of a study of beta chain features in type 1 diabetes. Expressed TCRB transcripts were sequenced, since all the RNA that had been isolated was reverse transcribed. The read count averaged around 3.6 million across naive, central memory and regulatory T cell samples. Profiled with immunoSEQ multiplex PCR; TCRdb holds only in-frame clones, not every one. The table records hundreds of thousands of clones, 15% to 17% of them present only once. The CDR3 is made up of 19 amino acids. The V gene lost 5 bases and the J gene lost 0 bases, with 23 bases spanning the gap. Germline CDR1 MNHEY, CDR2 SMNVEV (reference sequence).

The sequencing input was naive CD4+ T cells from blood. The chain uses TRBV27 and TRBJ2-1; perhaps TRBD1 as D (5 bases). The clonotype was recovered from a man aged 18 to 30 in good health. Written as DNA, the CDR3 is TGTGCCAGCAGTCCAGACCCAGGGCGACTCCCGAGCTCCTACAATGAGCAGTTCTTC. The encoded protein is CASSPDPGRLPSSYNEQFF.